This TCR beta chain was identified during a study of shared clonotypes between healthy human individuals. Notes on the study in general: The authors sampled blood alone, and tissue repertoires likely differ.

This clone showed up just a few times. Antigen specificity is unknown. Researchers ran the assay at a deep level. TCRdb's copy holds only in-frame clones and misses some; the assay was immunoSEQ multiplex PCR. The sample records about 2.4 million clones, 93% being singletons. The receptor was derived from a man in his late teens or twenties in good health. Some clones in this sample may be carry-over from other donors' samples. Sequences were obtained from naive CD4+ T cells from PBMCs. Stated subset: CD45RA+ positively selected.

This chain's CDR3 is CASSPIAGVGEFF. The CDR3 nucleotides are TGTGCCAGCAGTCCTATAGCGGGAGTCGGAGAGTTCTTC. The V and J genes are TRBV2 and TRBJ2-1; TRBD2 aligns across 9 bases. Trimming cost V 5 bases and J 14 bases; bases outside gene matches: 10. The CDR3 runs to 13 residues. Germline assignment: CDR1 SNHLY and CDR2 FYNNEI.